A selection of T cell receptor beta chains follows, all from one sample in a study of T cell repertoires in cytomegalovirus infection. TCRdb used MiXCR to reprocess the reads, holding one entry per CDR3 protein. The sample has approximately 990,000 distinct CDR3 sequences; 30% to 40% are singletons. The antigens for these receptors are not known. The source material was cultured CD8+ T cells from PBMCs, sampled from culture after CMV antigen stimulation. The receptors here all came from a human donor in good health (CMV status not recorded). Some clones in this sample may be carry-over from other donors' samples. The CDR3 runs from the conserved cysteine through the conserved F or W. D genes are given only for firm matches. Size is stated for part of the rows, as once, few or many counts, or as a class when the clone is expanded.

clone_size cdr3_length d_call j_call v_call cdr3_aa cdr3_nt
few 14 NA TRBJ1-3 TRBV12-3/TRBV12-4 CASSSDRRGNTIYF TGTGCCAGCAGTTCCGACAGACGTGGAAACACCATATATTTT
NA 14 NA TRBJ1-1 TRBV7-2 CASSTFGGDTEAFF TGTGCCAGCAGCACCTTCGGGGGGGACACTGAAGCTTTCTTT
NA 17 TRBD1 TRBJ2-7 TRBV5-4 CASSLESGTGFIYEQYF TGTGCCAGCAGCTTGGAGTCCGGGACAGGGTTCATCTACGAGCAGTACTTC
many 16 TRBD2 TRBJ2-1 TRBV12-3/TRBV12-4 CASIDPGGGLYNEQFF TGTGCCAGCATCGACCCCGGGGGGGGCCTCTACAATGAGCAGTTCTTC
NA 15 NA TRBJ2-7 TRBV4-1 CASSQEVRDSYEQYF TGCGCCAGCAGCCAAGAAGTAAGGGATTCCTACGAGCAGTACTTC
NA 15 TRBD1 TRBJ1-1 TRBV10-3 CAISESRTGYHEAFF TGTGCCATCAGTGAGTCCAGGACAGGGTACCATGAAGCTTTCTTT
few 13 TRBD1 TRBJ2-5 TRBV12-3/TRBV12-4 CASTTTGEETQYF TGTGCCAGCACGACCACAGGGGAAGAGACCCAGTACTTC
NA 14 TRBD1 TRBJ2-7 TRBV7-6 CTSSLWTGNDEQYF TGTACCAGCAGCCTTTGGACAGGGAACGACGAGCAGTACTTC
NA 15 NA TRBJ1-1 TRBV7-6 CASSDEALPSTEAFF TGTGCCAGCAGCGATGAGGCCCTTCCATCCACTGAAGCTTTCTTT
few 15 NA TRBJ2-1 TRBV7-9 CASSLRVSAYNEQFF TGTGCCAGCAGCCTCCGGGTGTCCGCCTACAATGAGCAGTTCTTC
few 14 NA TRBJ1-2 TRBV29-1 CSGEDGEGGYGYTF TGCAGCGGAGAGGATGGGGAAGGGGGCTATGGCTACACCTTC
many 15 TRBD1 TRBJ1-6 TRBV20-1 CSASPQGALNSPLHF TGCAGTGCTAGCCCACAGGGGGCGCTTAATTCACCCCTCCACTTT
NA 17 NA TRBJ2-1 TRBV27 CASSPNPMATFYNEQFF TGTGCCAGCAGTCCGAACCCCATGGCGACCTTCTACAATGAGCAGTTCTTC
many 15 NA TRBJ2-5 TRBV7-6 CASSLARGELGAQYF TGTGCCAGCAGCTTAGCCAGGGGAGAGTTGGGGGCCCAGTACTTC
few 12 NA TRBJ2-1 TRBV12-5 CASGYSGNEQFF TGTGCTAGTGGTTACAGTGGCAATGAGCAGTTCTTC
NA 15 NA TRBJ2-7 TRBV7-9 CASSSGLSSSYEQYF TGTGCCAGCAGCTCGGGACTCTCGAGCTCCTACGAGCAGTACTTC
NA 18 NA TRBJ1-2 TRBV7-9 CASSSGYTRQTPNYGYTF TGTGCCAGCAGCTCCGGATATACCCGACAGACGCCTAACTATGGCTACACCTTC
few 22 TRBD1 TRBJ2-6 TRBV7-9 CASSSLYLPGTGGTSGANVLTF TGTGCCAGCAGCTCTTTGTACCTCCCTGGGACAGGCGGAACCTCTGGGGCCAACGTCCTGACTTTC
few 15 NA TRBJ1-4 TRBV4-2 CASSPLQIPNEKLFF TGTGCCAGCAGCCCCCTACAGATTCCTAATGAAAAACTGTTTTTT
few 14 NA TRBJ2-3 TRBV6-6 CASKTGGNTDTQYF TGTGCCAGCAAGACCGGGGGCAACACAGATACGCAGTATTTT
NA 14 NA TRBJ1-1 TRBV12-3/TRBV12-4 CASTPPSMNTEAFF TGTGCCAGCACCCCCCCGAGCATGAACACTGAAGCTTTCTTT
few 16 NA TRBJ1-5 TRBV4-1 CASSRSLEDRNQPQHF TGCGCCAGCAGCCGTTCCCTAGAAGACAGAAATCAGCCCCAGCATTTT
few 17 NA TRBJ1-5 TRBV6-5 CASSYSPPGGGGQPQHF TGTGCCAGCAGTTACTCTCCCCCGGGAGGCGGGGGGCAGCCCCAGCATTTT
NA 14 NA TRBJ1-1 TRBV19 CASTPTQVNTEAFF TGTGCCAGTACCCCTACCCAGGTTAACACTGAAGCTTTCTTT
NA 15 NA TRBJ2-7 TRBV27 CASSLGPSGSYEQYF TGTGCCAGCAGTTTGGGACCGTCCGGCTCCTACGAGCAGTACTTC
NA 13 NA TRBJ2-1 TRBV9 CASSVGRGKPQFF TGTGCCAGCAGCGTGGGCAGGGGAAAACCGCAGTTCTTC
NA 13 NA TRBJ1-2 TRBV29-1 CSVPIGSTGGYTF TGCAGCGTTCCTATCGGGTCGACGGGCGGCTACACCTTC
NA 16 NA TRBJ2-1 TRBV7-9 CASRAKGGPSYNEQFF TGTGCCAGCAGGGCCAAGGGGGGACCCTCCTACAATGAGCAGTTCTTC
NA 15 NA TRBJ1-2 TRBV7-9 CASSSPAVMDYGYTF TGTGCCAGCAGCAGCCCGGCGGTCATGGATTATGGCTACACCTTC
few 17 NA TRBJ1-1 TRBV27 CASSLSTSPFMNTEAFF TGTGCCAGCAGTTTATCGACATCTCCGTTCATGAACACTGAAGCTTTCTTT
NA 14 TRBD1 TRBJ1-1 TRBV7-9 CASRDKGARAEAFF TGTGCCAGCAGGGATAAGGGGGCAAGGGCTGAAGCTTTCTTT
NA 14 NA TRBJ2-7 TRBV7-9 CASSLPGAPYEQYF TGTGCCAGCAGCTTGCCAGGGGCTCCCTACGAGCAGTACTTC
NA 13 NA TRBJ2-7 TRBV6-5 CASSYSGGVEQYF TGTGCCAGCAGTTACTCTGGAGGAGTTGAGCAGTACTTC
few 15 NA TRBJ1-2 TRBV29-1 CSVEEGGGWDYGYTF TGCAGCGTTGAAGAGGGGGGCGGGTGGGACTATGGCTACACCTTC
NA 12 NA TRBJ2-1 TRBV6-2/TRBV6-3 CASSYDGNEQFF TGTGCCAGCAGTTATGACGGGAATGAGCAGTTCTTC
NA 14 NA TRBJ1-2 TRBV6-6 CASSYSDSSLGYTF TGTGCCAGCAGTTATTCCGACAGTTCTCTTGGCTACACCTTC
NA 15 TRBD2 TRBJ2-1 TRBV14 CASSQDPSGGGEQFF TGTGCCAGCAGCCAAGATCCTAGCGGGGGCGGTGAGCAGTTCTTC
NA 15 NA TRBJ2-6 TRBV27 CATKVSPSGANVLTF TGTGCCACCAAAGTCTCCCCCTCTGGGGCCAACGTCCTGACTTTC
NA 14 NA TRBJ2-7 TRBV14 CASSQYGLSYEQYF TGTGCCAGCAGCCAATACGGGCTATCCTACGAGCAGTACTTC
NA 16 TRBD2 TRBJ2-3 TRBV7-3 CASTQGTSGYTDTQYF TGTGCCAGCACCCAGGGAACTAGCGGGTACACAGATACGCAGTATTTT
NA 11 NA TRBJ2-2 TRBV19 CASSTLAELFF TGTGCCAGTAGTACGTTGGCGGAGCTGTTTTTT
NA 16 NA TRBJ1-1 TRBV19 CASSIASVRPNTEAFF TGTGCCAGTAGTATAGCTTCGGTCCGACCAAACACTGAAGCTTTCTTT
NA 15 NA TRBJ1-1 TRBV19 CASSLEFGMNTEAFF TGTGCCAGTAGTCTTGAGTTCGGAATGAACACTGAAGCTTTCTTT